This passage covers 30 T cell receptor beta chains from one sample sequenced in a study of CD8+CD57+ T cells in acquired aplastic anemia. TCR beta VDJ combinations and CDR3 sequences were profiled from genomic DNA. Using its own MiXCR run on the reads, TCRdb lists one record per CDR3 protein. The table has 100,000 to 150,000 distinct CDR3 sequences, 41% seen once. What was sequenced was sorted CD4+, CD8+, or CD8+CD57+ T cells (not recorded which) from PBMCs. These receptors originate from a human donor in good health, serving as a control.

The chain combines TRBV6-1 with TRBJ1-2; D is perhaps TRBD1 (5 bases). Per the germline V gene, CDR1 is MNHNS and CDR2 is SASEGT. The length of the CDR3 is 16 residues. The ends were cut back, 0 bases at V and 5 bases at J, with 16 bases in the middle. CDR3 residues: CASSEAHPGKGYGYTF. In nucleotides, the CDR3 is TGTGCCAGCAGTGAAGCTCATCCGGGTAAGGGGTATGGCTACACCTTC.

The genes are TRBV7-2 and TRBJ2-6; no clear D gene. The length of the CDR3 is 13 residues. V lost 5 bases and J lost 4, with 6 bases in between. Germline CDR1 is SGHTA and CDR2 is FQGNSA. As DNA, the CDR3 is TGTGCCAGCAGCCCGACAGGGGCCAACGTCCTGACTTTC. It specifies CASSPTGANVLTF.

The rearrangement uses TRBV20-1 and TRBJ2-7; 15 bases are a match to TRBD2. V lost 6 bases, J lost 6 bases, and 6 bases stayed unmatched. CDR1 and CDR2 (germline): DFQATT, SNEGSKA (reference sequence). The CDR3 contains 14 residues. CDR3: CSATGLAGGTEQYF. In DNA form, the CDR3 reads TGCAGTGCGACCGGACTAGCGGGAGGGACCGAGCAGTACTTC.

J is TRBJ2-1 and V is TRBV5-1; TRBD2 matches at 8 bases. V shed 0 bases and J 8 bases; nucleotides not matched to a gene: 7. The CDR3 consists of 15 residues. In germline, CDR1 is SGHRS, CDR2 YFSETQ. The DNA for the CDR3 is TGCGCCAGCAGCTTGGTTGCGGGAGGCGTGGATGAGCAGTTCTTC. It encodes CASSLVAGGVDEQFF.

Only a few counts were recorded for this clonotype. The genes are TRBV15 and TRBJ1-2; no clear D. This CDR3 is built from 16 residues. V lost 6 bases to trimming and J lost 4 bases, with 21 bases between them. Germline lookup yields CDR1 LNHNV and CDR2 YYDKDF (reference sequence). Here the CDR3 DNA reads TGTGCCACCAGAGATACGGGGTATGGGCAGTCCTATGGCTACACCTTC. Protein sequence: CATRDTGYGQSYGYTF. The full variable domain, completed using reference TRBV15 and TRBJ1-2, is DAMVIQNPRYQVTQFGKPVTLSCSQTLNHNVMYWYQQKSSQAPKLLFHYYDKDFNNEADTPDNFQSRRPNTSFCFLDIRSPGLGDTAMYLCATRDTGYGQSYGYTFGSGTRLTVV.

This clonotype was seen at least ten times. The chain combines TRBV7-9 with TRBJ1-2; 9 bases align to TRBD1. The V gene's germline CDR1 is SEHNR and CDR2 FQNEAQ (reference sequence). V dropped 4 bases and J dropped 1; count of bases not matched to a gene: 1. The CDR3 runs 14 residues. CDR3 sequence reads: CASSSGQGNYGYTF. DNA of the CDR3: TGTGCCAGCAGCTCGGGACAGGGTAACTATGGCTACACCTTC.

This clonotype was recorded a few times. The chain combines TRBV10-3 with TRBJ1-2, with D hard to call. Germline-derived CDR1 and CDR2 are ENHRY and SYGVKD. Trimming removed 6 bases at V and 10 bases at J, with 12 bases between. This CDR3 is built from 11 residues. The CDR3 is CAIRQGPAYTF. In DNA form, the CDR3 reads TGTGCCATCAGGCAAGGACCGGCCTACACCTTC.

The table lists this clonotype with many counts. At one boundary the junction diverges from the germline segment, which might be a read error. This chain joins TRBV19 and TRBJ1-4; a weak D match, TRBD1 (5 bases). The germline V gene has CDR1 LNHDA and CDR2 SQIVND (reference sequence). The CDR3 sequence is 18 residues long. CDR3: CARSRGRTPESINEKLFF. The CDR3 bases are TGTGCCAGGAGTAGGGGTAGGACGCCAGAGTCTATTAATGAAAAACTGTTTTTT.

The chain joins TRBV7-6 to TRBJ1-6; possibly TRBD1 for D (6 bases). V lost 0 bases, J lost 10 bases, and 13 bases lay in between. Germline values: CDR1 SGHVS, CDR2 FNYEAQ. This CDR3 region has 15 residues. CDR3 region: CASSLAGRGVSPLHF. The CDR3 DNA reads as TGTGCCAGCAGCTTAGCTGGCAGGGGAGTCTCACCCCTCCACTTT.

The chain recombines TRBV7-2 with TRBJ2-5; the D gene is possibly TRBD1 (6 bases). V was cut by 7 bases and J by 5 bases, with 20 bases left in between. This CDR3 spans 15 amino acids. The germline gives CDR1 SGHTA, CDR2 FQGNSA. CDR3 loop: CASNLQGGLRETQYF. The CDR3 coding sequence is TGTGCCAGCAACCTACAGGGTGGTCTACGCGAGACCCAGTACTTC.

As for this clonotype: A much larger clone lies a single base off, so this may be a read error. The chain links TRBV12-5 to TRBJ1-3; the D is unclear. The CDR3 extends over 13 amino acids. V was shortened by 2 bases and J by 4 bases, with 6 bases between the two germline ends. Germline V lookup: CDR1 LGHNT, CDR2 FRNRAP. The CDR3 DNA is TGTGCTAGTGGTTTGCACGCCGGAAACACCATATATTTT. Protein sequence: CASGLHAGNTIYF.

This chain joins TRBV25-1 and TRBJ1-1, with a weak D call TRBD1 (6 bases). The V and J ends lost 6 bases and 3 bases respectively, with 14 bases between them. Germline V gives CDR1 MGHDK, CDR2 SYGVNS. This CDR3 is 14 amino acids long. CDR3 residues: CASRGTGLDTEAFF. The CDR3 DNA sequence: TGTGCCAGCAGAGGCACAGGGTTGGACACTGAAGCTTTCTTT.

The V gene is TRBV6-1, the J gene TRBJ2-7; D call uncertain. This CDR3 region has 12 residues. V lost 6 bases and J 4 bases, leaving 10 bases between the germline ends. CDR1 MNHNS and CDR2 SASEGT come from the germline V gene. The CDR3 spells CASRSDGYEQYF. The CDR3 DNA reads as TGTGCCAGCAGGTCGGACGGGTACGAGCAGTACTTC.

V and J are TRBV19 and TRBJ2-3; D perhaps matches TRBD2 (6 bases). The CDR3 sequence is 15 residues long. The V end lost 3 bases, the J end lost 2 bases, and 12 bases lay between the germline ends. The germline gives CDR1 LNHDA, CDR2 SQIVND (reference sequence). As DNA, the CDR3 is TGTGCCAGTAGTATTTTGGTAGCGGACACAGATACGCAGTATTTT. As protein: CASSILVADTDTQYF.

As to this clonotype: One end of the junction varies from germline; a read error may be responsible. The chain employs TRBV19 and TRBJ1-6; D is possibly TRBD1 (6 bases). The V gene's germline CDR1 is LNHDA and CDR2 SQIVND (reference sequence). This CDR3 has 14 residues. CDR3 sequence: CASRAGALTSPLRF. The CDR3 bases are TGTGCCAGTAGGGCGGGGGCTCTGACTTCACCCCTCCGCTTT.

V and J are TRBV3-1 and TRBJ2-2; 7 positions agree with TRBD2. Germline V gene data show CDR1 as LGHDT and CDR2 as YNNKEL (reference sequence). The CDR3 contains 16 residues. Losses at the gene ends were 4 bases for V and 6 bases for J; bases not matched to a gene: 11. The DNA for the CDR3 is TGTGCCAGCAGCCGGTACTCCACTAGCGCCGCCGGGGAGCTGTTTTTT. This sequence encodes CASSRYSTSAAGELFF.

This clonotype was seen ten or more times. This chain joins TRBV6-5 and TRBJ1-1; D is undetermined. The CDR3 has 14 amino acids. V shed 5 bases and J shed 4 bases, with 14 bases lying between them. In germline, CDR1 is MNHEY, CDR2 SVGAGI. The CDR3 sequence: CASSTSRSGTEAFF. Written as DNA, the CDR3 is TGTGCCAGCAGTACATCGCGGTCGGGCACTGAAGCTTTCTTT.

This clonotype was picked up many times. The chain links TRBV5-1 to TRBJ2-3; D unresolved. V was pared by 2 bases and J by 3 bases, with 10 bases between. Germline-derived CDR1 and CDR2 are SGHRS and YFSETQ. The CDR3 has 14 residues. CDR3 in DNA: TGCGCCAGCAGCTTAGGTCTTGGGACAGATACGCAGTATTTT. Amino acids: CASSLGLGTDTQYF.

The rearrangement uses TRBV15 and TRBJ1-2; TRBD1 matches at 7 bases. V lost 4 bases to trimming and J lost 6 bases; unmatched junction nucleotides: 8. This CDR3 contains 14 residues. Germline CDR1 reads LNHNV; CDR2 reads YYDKDF (reference sequence). Here the CDR3 DNA reads TGTGCCACCAGCATCGGGACAGCTTCGGATGGCTACACCTTC. Translating gives CATSIGTASDGYTF.

Details on this clonotype: A read error may be the cause here, since a much bigger clone is one base away. The chain employs TRBV5-1 and TRBJ1-3; TRBD1 might be the D (6 bases). Germline V CDR1 and CDR2: SGHRS, YFSETQ. The CDR3 covers 15 residues. CDR3 sequence: CASSLAGASGDTIYF. The CDR3 DNA is TGCGCCAGCAGCTTGGCAGGGGCTTCTGGAGACACCATATATTTT.

This clonotype was observed a handful of times. This chain connects TRBV3-1 to TRBJ1-5; weak D call: TRBD1 (6 bases). The CDR3 runs to 13 residues. The germline gives CDR1 LGHDT, CDR2 YNNKEL (reference sequence). Trimming pared 4 bases from V and 9 bases from J, leaving 13 bases between. The CDR3, as DNA: TGTGCCAGCAGCCCCAGGGGCTACTCGCCCCAGCATTTT. This translates into CASSPRGYSPQHF.

This clonotype was seen only a few times. Since a much larger clone is just one base distant, this may be a read error. V and J are TRBV20-1 and TRBJ2-2; TRBD2 aligns across 8 bases. The CDR3 runs to 15 residues. J was trimmed by 5 bases and V by 4 bases; bases with no gene match: 9. Germline CDR1 is DFQATT and CDR2 is SNEGSKA (reference sequence). The CDR3 here is CSATPGLVGTGELFF. For the CDR3, the DNA is TGCAGTGCTACGCCGGGACTAGTGGGGACCGGGGAGCTGTTTTTT.

The gene calls are TRBV10-2 and TRBJ2-7, with D unresolved. CDR3 length equals 14 residues. From germline, CDR1 is WSHSY and CDR2 SAAADI. The V and J ends lost 6 bases and 2 bases respectively, with 14 bases between them. In DNA form, the CDR3 reads TGCGCCAGCAGCTCCTCTACTCTTACCTACGAGCAGTACTTC. This gives the protein CASSSSTLTYEQYF.

The chain is built from TRBV7-4 and TRBJ2-3, with 11 bases aligning to TRBD2. CDR3 size: 15 residues. Trimming at V came to 1 base and at J to 8 bases, leaving 5 bases not matched to a gene. The germline V gene has CDR1 SGHVT and CDR2 SQSDAQ. The CDR3 here is CASSLVAGGQGTQYF. In DNA form, the CDR3 reads TGTGCCAGCAGCTTAGTAGCGGGGGGGCAAGGTACGCAGTATTTT.

This clonotype was recorded many times. The CDR3 loop reads CASSYGDSTYEQYF. The DNA for the CDR3 is TGTGCCAGCAGTTACGGGGACAGCACCTACGAGCAGTACTTC. The rearrangement uses TRBV6-5 and TRBJ2-7; TRBD1 aligns across 7 bases. Germline CDR1 and CDR2: MNHEY and SVGAGI. The CDR3 is 14 residues long. V was clipped by 2 bases and J by 2 bases; unmatched bases: 3.

The J gene is TRBJ2-5, the V gene TRBV19; maybe TRBD1 (5 bases). CDR1 is LNHDA and CDR2 is SQIVND in the germline V gene (reference sequence). V shed 5 bases and J shed 4 bases, with 14 bases lying between them. This CDR3 region has 14 residues. Here the CDR3 DNA reads TGTGCCAGTAGTGACAGCTCACGCGGAGAGACCCAGTACTTC. Translated, it gives CASSDSSRGETQYF.

The chain is built from TRBV20-1 and TRBJ2-7; D is unresolved. The CDR3 has 13 residues. The V gene lost 6 bases and the J gene lost 5 bases, with 17 bases spanning the gap. The germline V gene has CDR1 DFQATT and CDR2 SNEGSKA (reference sequence). CDR3 DNA sequence: TGCAGTGCACTTCACTGGGGAAGCGACGAGCAGTACTTC. Its protein product is CSALHWGSDEQYF.

This clonotype was recorded at least ten times. This chain uses TRBV7-9 with TRBJ2-1, with TRBD2 identical over 7 bases. The CDR3 extends over 14 amino acids. Germline CDR1 SEHNR, CDR2 FQNEAQ (reference sequence). The J segment lost 8 bases and the V segment lost 10 bases, leaving 14 bases of the junction unmatched. The CDR3 loop reads CATRRGGVRDEQFF. For the CDR3, the DNA is TGTGCCACCCGCCGGGGAGGGGTGCGCGATGAGCAGTTCTTC.

This clonotype was counted a few times. This sequence may be a read error, since a much larger clone differs from it by one base. V usage is TRBV19 and J usage is TRBJ1-2, with a possible D match to TRBD1 (5 bases). Looked up from germline, CDR1 is LNHDA and CDR2 is SQIVND (reference sequence). The length of the CDR3 is 19 residues. The V end was cut by 7 bases, the J end by 4 bases, with 31 bases between. CDR3 region: CASTIRSQVVTGAAYGYTF. The CDR3 DNA is TGTGCCAGTACCATTAGGAGTCAGGTTGTTACCGGGGCTGCCTATGGCTACACCTTC.

The chain employs TRBV5-1 and TRBJ2-2; 8 nucleotides match TRBD1. V shed 3 bases, J shed 6 bases, and the junction held 7 bases outside the gene matches. Per germline, CDR1 SGHRS and CDR2 YFSETQ. The CDR3 runs to 15 residues. CDR3 in DNA: TGCGCCAGCAGCTGGGACAGGCGTGGATCCGGGGAGCTGTTTTTT. This sequence encodes CASSWDRRGSGELFF.